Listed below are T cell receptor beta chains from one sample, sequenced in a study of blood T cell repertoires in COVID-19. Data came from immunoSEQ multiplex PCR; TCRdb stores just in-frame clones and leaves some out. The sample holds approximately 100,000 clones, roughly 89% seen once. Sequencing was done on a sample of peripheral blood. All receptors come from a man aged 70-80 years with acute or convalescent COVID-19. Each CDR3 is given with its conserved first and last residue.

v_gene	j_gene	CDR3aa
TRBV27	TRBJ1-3	CASGTGGNTIYF
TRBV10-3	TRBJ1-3	CAISSRQGRAGNTIYF
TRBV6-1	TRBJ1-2	CASSEPRTGWAYGYTF
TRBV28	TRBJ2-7	CASSRISGTYEQYF
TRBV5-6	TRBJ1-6	CASSPGGGTSSYNSPLHF
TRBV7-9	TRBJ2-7	CASRPLGTRVHEQYF
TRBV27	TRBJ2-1	CASSPEREGTYNEQFF
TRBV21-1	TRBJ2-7	CASAGRGYEQYF
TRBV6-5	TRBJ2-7	CASKYEGGPYEQYF
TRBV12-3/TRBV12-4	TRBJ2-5	CASSYFTATQYF
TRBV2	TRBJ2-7	CASRGQVVSYEQYF
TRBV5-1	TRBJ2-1	CAGETGTGSNEQFF
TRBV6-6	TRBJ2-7	CASSPGSLEQYF